The 6 T cell receptor beta chains reported below all come from one sample, sequenced in a study of blood T cell repertoires in COVID-19. TCRdb's copy holds only in-frame clones and misses some; the assay was immunoSEQ multiplex PCR. The sample lists about 73,000 clones; 73% were seen once. The source material was peripheral blood. The receptors shown here come from a man between 60 and 75 years old with acute or convalescent COVID-19.

The J gene is TRBJ2-7, the V gene TRBV5-6; 7 bases are shared with TRBD1. V gave up 5 bases and J gave up 3 bases; unmatched junction bases: 8. Germline-derived CDR1 and CDR2 are SGHDT and YYEEEE. This CDR3 has 14 residues. The CDR3 DNA is TGTGCCAGCAGTAGTAGGACAGGCCACTACGAGCAGTACTTC. Amino acids: CASSSRTGHYEQYF.

The chain couples TRBV10-3 to TRBJ1-3, with a possible D match to TRBD1 (6 bases). Germline CDR1 ENHRY, CDR2 SYGVKD. V lost 6 bases and J 3 bases, leaving 6 bases between the germline ends. The CDR3 has 12 residues. The CDR3 DNA follows: TGTGCCATCAGGACAGGTGGAAACACCATATATTTT. It yields the protein CAIRTGGNTIYF.

J is TRBJ1-1 and V is TRBV7-2; D is uncertain. V was clipped by 2 bases and J by 3 bases, with 7 bases between them. Germline values: CDR1 SGHTA, CDR2 FQGNSA. There are 13 residues in the CDR3. The CDR3 nucleotides read TGTGCCAGCAGCTTACTCTCGTACACTGAAGCTTTCTTT. Its translation: CASSLLSYTEAFF. The full variable domain, rest sourced from reference TRBV7-2 and TRBJ1-1, is GAGVSQSPSNKVTEKGKDVELRCDPISGHTALYWYRQSLGQGLEFLIYFQGNSAPDKSGLPSDRFSAERTGGSVSTLTIQRTQQEDSAVYLCASSLLSYTEAFFGQGTRLTVV.

This clone was detected only a few times. V usage is TRBV3-1 (or the pseudogene TRBV3-2) and J usage is TRBJ2-5, with 16 bases matching TRBD2. This CDR3 comprises 19 residues. Losses at the gene ends were 5 bases for V and 4 bases for J; bases not matched to a gene: 13. The germline V gene encodes CDR1 LGHDT and CDR2 YNNKEL (reference sequence). For the CDR3, the DNA is TGTGCCAGCAGCGGTTCGGTGGGGACTAGCGGGGGGGCAGGAGAGACCCAGTACTTC. Translated: CASSGSVGTSGGAGETQYF.

This chain connects TRBV2 to TRBJ2-3; D is possibly TRBD1 (5 bases). The CDR3 contains 13 residues. V was clipped by 9 bases and J by 7 bases, with 17 bases between them. Germline CDR1 SNHLY, CDR2 FYNNEI. The CDR3: CASAPFQGNTQYF. The CDR3 DNA is TGTGCCAGTGCCCCTTTCCAGGGCAATACGCAGTATTTT.

The gene calls are TRBV18 and TRBJ1-1, with D possibly TRBD1 on 6 matching bases. Trimming cost V 3 bases and J 3 bases, with 17 bases left between them. The CDR3 contains 16 residues. Germline V lookup: CDR1 KGHSH, CDR2 LQKENI. The CDR3 reads CASSPFADQGHTEAFF. CDR3 nucleotides: TGTGCCAGCTCACCTTTTGCCGACCAGGGGCACACTGAAGCTTTCTTT.